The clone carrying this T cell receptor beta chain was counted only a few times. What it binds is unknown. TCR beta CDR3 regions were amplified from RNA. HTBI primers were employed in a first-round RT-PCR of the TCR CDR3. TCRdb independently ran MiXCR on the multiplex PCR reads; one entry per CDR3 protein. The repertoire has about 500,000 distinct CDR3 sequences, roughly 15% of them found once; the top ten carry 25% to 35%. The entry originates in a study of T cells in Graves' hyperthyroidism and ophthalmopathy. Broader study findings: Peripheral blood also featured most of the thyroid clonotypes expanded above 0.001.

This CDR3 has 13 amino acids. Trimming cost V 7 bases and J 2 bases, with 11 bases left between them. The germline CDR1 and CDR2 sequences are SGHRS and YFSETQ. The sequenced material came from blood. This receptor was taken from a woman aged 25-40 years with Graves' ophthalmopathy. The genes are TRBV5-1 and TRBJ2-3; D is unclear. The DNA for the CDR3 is TGCGCCAGCGGGGTAACTCCCACAGATACGCAGTATTTT. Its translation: CASGVTPTDTQYF.